Below are 32 T cell receptor beta chains sequenced from a single sample in a study of blood T cell repertoires in COVID-19 (dated by TCRdb to about 2020). Library generation was performed with the immunoSEQ multiplex PCR assay. TCRdb's version of the immuneACCESS table is confined to in-frame rearrangements and falls short of the full clone set. An unresolved V gene accounts for under half of the shortfall where checked; the remainder is of unknown origin. The table for this sample lists 150,000 or so clones; 91% of them were counted only once. The ten biggest clones cover roughly 0.54% of the sample. Sequencing was performed on peripheral blood. These TCRs come from a man aged 50 to 60 with acute or convalescent COVID-19.

This chain uses TRBV5-1 with TRBJ1-1, with 7 positions matching TRBD1. The CDR3 is 17 residues long. The V gene's germline CDR1 is SGHRS and CDR2 YFSETQ. The V segment lost 2 bases and the J segment 0 bases; nucleotides outside the gene matches: 10. CDR3 nucleotides: TGCGCCAGCAGCTTAAGATTTAACAGGGGAGTGAACACTGAAGCTTTCTTT. Residues: CASSLRFNRGVNTEAFF.

In this sample, this clone turned up once. The chain joins TRBV14 to TRBJ2-7; the D gene is possibly TRBD2 (5 bases). The germline V and J ends were trimmed by 1 base and 3 bases, with 7 bases remaining between them. The CDR3 has 13 amino acids. Germline V CDR1 and CDR2: SGHDN, FVKESK. The CDR3 spells CASSQGLFYEQYF. The CDR3, as DNA: TGTGCCAGCAGCCAAGGACTATTCTACGAGCAGTACTTC.

The chain has TRBV27 and TRBJ1-1, with D possibly being TRBD1 (6 bases). The CDR3 has 14 residues. Germline V gene data show CDR1 as MNHEY and CDR2 as SMNVEV (reference sequence). V lost 6 bases, J lost 2 bases, and 13 bases lay in between. CDR3 residues: CASSLGGSNTEAFF. CDR3 coding DNA: TGTGCCAGCAGCCTAGGGGGATCCAACACTGAAGCTTTCTTT.

The J gene is TRBJ1-2, the V gene TRBV19; 7 nucleotides line up with TRBD1. CDR3 size: 15 residues. The trim removed 0 bases at V and 7 bases at J, leaving 8 bases unmatched. Looked up from germline, CDR1 is LNHDA and CDR2 is SQIVND (reference sequence). CDR3 sequence (DNA): TGTGCCAGTAGTATAGACCCCGGGACAGTTCCTGGCTACACCTTC. This sequence encodes CASSIDPGTVPGYTF.

This chain uses TRBV6-5 with TRBJ2-3, with D tentatively TRBD2 (5 bases). The length of the CDR3 is 16 residues. Deletions cut 0 bases from V and 2 bases from J, with 12 bases between. Germline CDR1 MNHEY, CDR2 SVGAGI. CDR3 loop: CASSYSVGDYTDTQYF. The DNA for the CDR3 is TGTGCCAGCAGTTACTCGGTCGGCGACTACACAGATACGCAGTATTTT.

The J gene is TRBJ2-7, the V gene TRBV7-9; D unclear. The V gene's germline CDR1 is SEHNR and CDR2 FQNEAQ (reference sequence). V shed 2 bases and J shed 4 bases, with 9 bases lying between them. The CDR3 is 13 residues long. The CDR3 sequence is CASSLMTGYEQYF. CDR3 sequence (DNA): TGTGCCAGCAGCTTAATGACCGGGTACGAGCAGTACTTC.

The gene calls are TRBV7-3 and TRBJ2-2, with 7 nucleotides matching TRBD2. J lost 2 bases, V lost 2 bases, and 5 bases had no gene match. CDR1 SGHTA and CDR2 FQGTGA come from the germline V gene. There are 16 residues in the CDR3. CDR3 in amino acids: CASSLLPSGNTGELFF. The CDR3 coding sequence is TGTGCCAGCAGCTTATTACCTAGCGGTAACACCGGGGAGCTGTTTTTT.

The gene calls are TRBV7-9 and TRBJ1-4; D may be TRBD1 (5 bases). Looked up from germline, CDR1 is SEHNR and CDR2 is FQNEAQ (reference sequence). This CDR3 is built from 14 residues. The germline V and J ends were trimmed by 4 bases and 8 bases, with 14 bases remaining between them. CDR3 in amino acids: CASSSGGVNEKLFF. CDR3 DNA sequence: TGTGCCAGCAGCTCAGGAGGGGTTAACGAAAAACTGTTTTTT.

V and J are TRBV9 and TRBJ2-1; D remains ambiguous. V was cut by 0 bases and J by 4 bases, with 14 bases left in between. This CDR3 region has 16 residues. Germline V gene lookup returns CDR1 SGDLS and CDR2 YYNGEE. CDR3 DNA sequence: TGTGCCAGCAGCGTAGGTGGGCTTCTTAGATACAATGAGCAGTTCTTC. Translating gives CASSVGGLLRYNEQFF.

The CDR3 DNA reads as TGTGCCAGTAGCCCCCCCAGACACTCGAGCTCTGGGGCCAACGTCCTGACTTTC. This sequence encodes CASSPPRHSSSGANVLTF. The rearrangement links TRBV19 to TRBJ2-6; D is ambiguous. In germline, CDR1 is LNHDA, CDR2 SQIVND (reference sequence). CDR3 size: 18 residues. Trimming took off 6 bases at V and 0 bases at J, with 18 bases between the two ends.

The chain couples TRBV5-1 to TRBJ2-1, with 13 bases fitting TRBD2. The germline V gene has CDR1 SGHRS and CDR2 YFSETQ. The CDR3 consists of 15 residues. V was clipped by 4 bases and J by 7 bases; unmatched bases: 5. The CDR3 DNA reads as TGCGCCAGCAGCCCCGGGACTAGCGGGATGAATGAGCAGTTCTTC. As protein: CASSPGTSGMNEQFF.

The V call is TRBV2, the J call TRBJ1-2, with 7 bases fitting TRBD1. V shed 6 bases and J 3 bases; nucleotides not matched to a gene: 7. The CDR3 contains 14 residues. Germline V gives CDR1 SNHLY, CDR2 FYNNEI. In DNA form, the CDR3 reads TGTGCCAGCAGCACTACAGGGGTGGACTATGGCTACACCTTC. Protein sequence: CASSTTGVDYGYTF.

The V and J genes are TRBV13 and TRBJ1-4; D might be TRBD1 (5 bases). The V and J ends lost 5 bases and 7 bases respectively, with 17 bases between them. The CDR3 is 15 residues long. Germline V gene lookup returns CDR1 PRHDT and CDR2 FYEKMQ (reference sequence). For the CDR3, the DNA is TGTGCCAGCAGCCCCCGCGGGGCGGGACCTGAAAAACTGTTTTTT. Translating it yields CASSPRGAGPEKLFF. Full variable domain (outside the CDR3, taken from reference TRBV13 and TRBJ1-4): AAGVIQSPRHLIKEKRETATLKCYPIPRHDTVYWYQQGPGQDPQFLISFYEKMQSDKGSIPDRFSAQQFSDYHSELNMSSLELGDSALYFCASSPRGAGPEKLFFGSGTQLSVL.

This clone was picked up a small number of times. The genes are TRBV5-1 and TRBJ1-4; 8 bases agree with TRBD1. The germline gives CDR1 SGHRS, CDR2 YFSETQ. Trimming at V came to 4 bases and at J to 7 bases, leaving 9 bases not matched to a gene. The CDR3 extends over 15 amino acids. The CDR3 nucleotides are TGCGCCAGCAGCCGGGAACAGGGGGGCGGTGAAAAACTGTTTTTT. This gives the protein CASSREQGGGEKLFF.

This clone was seen a few times. This chain joins TRBV5-5 and TRBJ1-1; D might be TRBD1 (5 bases). The length of the CDR3 is 14 residues. From germline, CDR1 is SGHKS and CDR2 YYEKEE (reference sequence). Trimming took 4 bases from V and 4 from J, leaving 14 bases between them. This CDR3 is CASSAGPKSTEAFF. The CDR3 DNA reads TGTGCCAGCAGCGCGGGACCGAAGAGCACTGAAGCTTTCTTT.

V usage is TRBV6-5 and J usage is TRBJ1-2, with a tentative D call TRBD1 (5 bases). Trimming cost V 8 bases and J 7 bases, with 14 bases left between them. This CDR3 contains 12 residues. Germline assignment: CDR1 MNHEY and CDR2 SVGAGI. The CDR3 nucleotides are TGTGCCAGCCGGAGGGGAGAGTCTGGCTACACCTTC. Its protein is CASRRGESGYTF.

This chain joins TRBV4-1 and TRBJ1-1, with D possibly matching TRBD1 (6 bases). Between the trimmed V and J ends, which lost 0 bases and 7 bases, there was a span of 12 bases. The CDR3 contains 14 residues. The germline V gene encodes CDR1 MGHRA and CDR2 YSYEKL. CDR3 region: CASSQDGGTVEAFF. The CDR3 coding sequence is TGCGCCAGCAGCCAAGATGGGGGCACGGTTGAAGCTTTCTTT.

Details on this clone: Mismatch with germline at one junction end may stem from a read error. The rearrangement links TRBV27 to TRBJ2-5; TRBD2 is a possible D gene (6 bases). This CDR3 has 16 residues. Germline V lookup: CDR1 MNHEY, CDR2 SMNVEV (reference sequence). The CDR3 here is CASSLDPSGPQETRYF. For the CDR3, the DNA is TGTGCCAGCAGTTTAGATCCCAGCGGGCCCCAAGAGACCCGGTACTTC.

The chain employs TRBV14 and TRBJ2-1; D perhaps matches TRBD2 (6 bases). This CDR3 region has 20 residues. V was shortened by 0 bases and J by 8 bases, with 29 bases between the two germline ends. Germline CDR1 reads SGHDN; CDR2 reads FVKESK. CDR3 DNA: TGTGCCAGCAGCCAAGAAGGCGGCGCGAGGCGGGACTGGGGAAGGGATGAGCAGTTCTTC. It is translated as CASSQEGGARRDWGRDEQFF.

The chain uses TRBV6-4 and TRBJ2-1, with TRBD2 matching over 7 bases. There are 13 residues in the CDR3. The junction had 1 base not matched to a gene; V was cut back by 3 bases and J by 5 bases. Germline V CDR1 and CDR2: MRHNA, SNTAGT. Here the CDR3 reads CASSEGGNNEQFF. In DNA, the CDR3 is TGTGCCAGCAGTGAGGGGGGGAACAATGAGCAGTTCTTC.

V gene TRBV27 combines with J gene TRBJ2-7; 7 bases line up with TRBD1. The CDR3 consists of 12 residues. The trim removed 7 bases at V and 2 bases at J, leaving 2 bases unmatched. Germline CDR1 and CDR2: MNHEY and SMNVEV (reference sequence). CDR3 residues: CASKGTAYEQYF. CDR3 coding DNA: TGTGCCAGCAAAGGGACAGCCTACGAGCAGTACTTC.

This chain joins TRBV15 and TRBJ2-7, with D possibly TRBD2 on 6 matching bases. The CDR3 has 12 residues. V was pared by 10 bases and J by 5 bases, with 15 bases between. The germline V gene encodes CDR1 LNHNV and CDR2 YYDKDF (reference sequence). As DNA, the CDR3 is TGTGCCATTGGGGCGGGGCTCGACGAGCAGTACTTC. Protein product: CAIGAGLDEQYF.

The chain has TRBV14 and TRBJ1-6, with D unresolved. The CDR3 runs to 13 residues. Germline lookup yields CDR1 SGHDN and CDR2 FVKESK. The ends were cut back, 1 base at V and 8 bases at J, with 6 bases in the middle. Here the CDR3 DNA reads TGTGCCAGCAGCCAAGTTATTCATTCACCCCTCCACTTT. This sequence encodes CASSQVIHSPLHF.

The chain recombines TRBV18 with TRBJ1-2, with D possibly TRBD1 on 5 matching bases. The V gene lost 1 base and the J gene lost 6 bases, with 9 bases spanning the gap. CDR1 and CDR2 from the germline V gene are KGHSH and LQKENI. CDR3 size: 13 residues. This CDR3 is CASSPRQGNGYTF. The DNA for the CDR3 is TGTGCCAGCTCACCACGGCAGGGAAATGGCTACACCTTC. Full variable domain (rest looked up from reference TRBV18 and TRBJ1-2): NAGVMQNPRHLVRRRGQEARLRCSPMKGHSHVYWYRQLPEEGLKFMVYLQKENIIDESGMPKERFSAEFPKEGPSILRIQQVVRGDSAAYFCASSPRQGNGYTFGSGTRLTVV.

The rearrangement uses TRBV6-2 or TRBV6-3 and TRBJ2-7; 10 nucleotides align to TRBD2. The germline gives CDR1 MNHEY, CDR2 SVGEGT. The length of the CDR3 is 16 residues. The J segment lost 3 bases and the V segment lost 0 bases, leaving 5 bases of the junction unmatched. CDR3 protein: CASSYSSSGGHYEQYV. The CDR3 bases are TGTGCCAGCAGTTACTCTTCTAGCGGGGGACACTACGAGCAGTACGTC.

The chain couples TRBV6-6 to TRBJ2-7; a possible D gene is TRBD2 (6 bases). The CDR3 covers 16 residues. V was cut by 2 bases and J by 5 bases, with 19 bases left in between. The V gene's germline CDR1 is MNHNY and CDR2 SVGAGI (reference sequence). CDR3 nucleotide sequence: TGTGCCAGCAGTTACGGACTACACGGGGATATCAACGAGCAGTACGTC. Its protein product is CASSYGLHGDINEQYV.

The chain links TRBV4-1 to TRBJ2-1, with a possible D match to TRBD2 (6 bases). Germline CDR1 reads MGHRA; CDR2 reads YSYEKL. CDR3 length equals 17 residues. V lost 4 bases, J lost 5 bases, and 21 bases lay in between. The DNA for the CDR3 is TGCGCCAGCAGCCGCAGACCGGGACTCCCGACGGACAATGAGCAGTTCTTC. The encoded protein is CASSRRPGLPTDNEQFF.

The gene calls are TRBV25-1 and TRBJ1-6; D uncertain. The germline V and J ends were trimmed by 2 bases and 8 bases, with 4 bases remaining between them. The CDR3 totals 12 residues. The germline V gene has CDR1 MGHDK and CDR2 SYGVNS. The CDR3 here is CASSEPDSPLHF. The DNA of the CDR3 is TGTGCCAGCAGTGAACCCGATTCACCCCTCCACTTT.

This sequence joins TRBV10-3 and TRBJ2-7; 7 bases fit TRBD1. In germline, CDR1 is ENHRY, CDR2 SYGVKD. V was pared by 6 bases and J by 3 bases, with 5 bases of the junction left unmatched. This CDR3 comprises 13 residues. The CDR3 DNA reads TGTGCCATCAGCCAGGGACAGAACTACGAGCAGTACGTC. Protein: CAISQGQNYEQYV.

The CDR3 DNA reads TGTGCCAGCTCAGGAACAGGGGGCGGACAGCCCCAGCATTTT. It is translated as CASSGTGGGQPQHF. This chain connects TRBV18 to TRBJ1-5; 9 bases are a match to TRBD1. This CDR3 has 14 residues. CDR1 is KGHSH and CDR2 is LQKENI in the germline V gene. V trimming: 5 bases; J trimming: 7 bases; junction bases outside the gene matches: 6.

The CDR3 sequence: CASSSYGTGRNQPQHF. CDR3 coding DNA: TGTGCCAGCAGTTCATATGGGACAGGGAGGAATCAGCCCCAGCATTTT. The chain recombines TRBV2 with TRBJ1-5; 9 bases fit TRBD1. This CDR3 is built from 16 residues. The germline gives CDR1 SNHLY, CDR2 FYNNEI. V lost 5 bases, J lost 4 bases, and 9 bases stayed unmatched.

The chain uses TRBV10-3 and TRBJ2-2; possible D gene TRBD1, 6 bases. Trimming pared 4 bases from V and 3 bases from J, leaving 12 bases between. This CDR3 spans 15 amino acids. Germline V gene sequence: CDR1 ENHRY, CDR2 SYGVKD. The CDR3 DNA reads as TGTGCCATCAGTGGGACAGAGAGAGACACCGGGGAGCTGTTTTTT. Residues: CAISGTERDTGELFF.